This entry lists 20 T cell receptor beta chains sequenced from one sample in a study of T-cell reconstitution after alpha-beta-depleted transplantation in children. Preparing the TCRbeta library involved the use of unique molecular identifiers. TCRdb used MiXCR to reprocess the PCR reads, holding one entry per CDR3 protein. The top ten hold about 2.3% of the sample, which has 500,000 to 600,000 distinct CDR3 sequences, 30% to 35% seen once. The starting material was PBMCs from the stem cell graft donor, obtained from the stem cell graft. These receptor sequences come from a human donor who donated a stem cell graft to a child with aplastic anemia.

This clonotype was seen a few times. The chain carries TRBV7-9 and TRBJ2-1; 10 nucleotides match TRBD2. This CDR3 region has 15 residues. The J segment lost 2 bases and the V segment lost 5 bases, leaving 3 bases of the junction unmatched. The germline V gene encodes CDR1 SEHNR and CDR2 FQNEAQ (reference sequence). The CDR3 region is CASSTAGGTYNEQFF. The CDR3 region has the DNA TGTGCCAGCAGCACAGCGGGAGGGACCTACAATGAGCAGTTCTTC.

This clonotype was counted only a few times. The V and J genes are TRBV7-9 and TRBJ2-5; D gene ambiguous. The CDR3 extends over 14 amino acids. Germline V gene data show CDR1 as SEHNR and CDR2 as FQNEAQ (reference sequence). The germline V and J ends were trimmed by 2 bases and 4 bases, with 11 bases remaining between them. DNA of the CDR3: TGTGCCAGCAGCTTATCTATAGGTGGAGAGACCCAGTACTTC. Translating it yields CASSLSIGGETQYF.

This clonotype was detected a few times. Here the CDR3 reads CSPKDYYTDTQYF. The CDR3 DNA is TGCAGCCCAAAGGACTACTACACAGATACGCAGTATTTT. J is TRBJ2-3 and V is TRBV29-1; perhaps TRBD2 as D (6 bases). From germline, CDR1 is SQVTM and CDR2 ANQGSEA. With 8 bases removed from V and 2 bases from J, the gap between germline ends came to 14 bases. CDR3 length: 13 residues.

The chain has TRBV9 and TRBJ2-5, with 10 bases aligning to TRBD2. J was trimmed by 9 bases and V by 4 bases; bases with no gene match: 12. CDR1 and CDR2 (germline): SGDLS, YYNGEE. This CDR3 spans 15 amino acids. CDR3 amino acids: CASSLIAGGQAAQYF. CDR3 DNA: TGTGCCAGCAGCCTTATAGCGGGAGGCCAGGCCGCCCAGTACTTC.

This sequence joins TRBV7-9 and TRBJ1-2, with D unresolved. The CDR3 extends over 14 amino acids. Trimming left V 1 base short and J 6 bases short, with 12 bases between. CDR1 SEHNR and CDR2 FQNEAQ come from the germline V gene (reference sequence). The CDR3 region has the DNA TGTGCCAGCAGCTTAGAATGGTCGGTAAATGGCTACACCTTC. As protein: CASSLEWSVNGYTF.

The chain has TRBV12-3 or TRBV12-4 and TRBJ1-5; weak D call: TRBD1 (5 bases). The ends were cut back, 3 bases at V and 8 bases at J, with 11 bases in the middle. The CDR3 is made up of 13 amino acids. The chain's CDR3 is CASSFGGSEPQHF. Written as DNA, the CDR3 is TGTGCCAGCAGTTTCGGGGGGAGTGAGCCCCAGCATTTT.

V usage is TRBV28 and J usage is TRBJ1-2; 7 bases fit TRBD1. The junction had 13 bases not matched to a gene; V was cut back by 10 bases and J by 8 bases. The CDR3 extends over 13 amino acids. Germline CDR1 reads MDHEN; CDR2 reads SYDVKM. CDR3 in DNA: TGTGCCACCCTCAGGGGGGCAGATAGCGGCTACACCTTC. Translating gives CATLRGADSGYTF.

The J gene is TRBJ1-1, the V gene TRBV3-1, with 7 bases aligning to TRBD1. V was clipped by 3 bases and J by 3 bases; unmatched bases: 4. CDR1 is LGHDT and CDR2 is YNNKEL in the germline V gene (reference sequence). This CDR3 is 14 amino acids long. The CDR3 DNA reads as TGTGCCAGCAGCCACGGGACAGATTACACTGAAGCTTTCTTT. It encodes CASSHGTDYTEAFF.

J is TRBJ2-7 and V is TRBV7-8, with 8 bases aligning to TRBD2. This CDR3 region has 15 residues. V was pared by 7 bases and J by 3 bases, with 11 bases of the junction left unmatched. Germline CDR1 is SGHVS and CDR2 is FQNEAQ. The CDR3: CASTEIMAGGYEQYF. The CDR3 DNA reads as TGTGCCAGCACTGAGATAATGGCGGGGGGCTACGAGCAGTACTTC.

J is TRBJ1-1 and V is TRBV19; D gene uncertain. The V gene's germline CDR1 is LNHDA and CDR2 SQIVND (reference sequence). Trimming stripped 1 base from V and 4 bases from J, with 7 bases between. This CDR3 is built from 13 residues. The CDR3 spells CASSIGGGTEAFF. The DNA for the CDR3 is TGTGCCAGTAGTATAGGGGGTGGCACTGAAGCTTTCTTT.

This clonotype was found a few times. V gene TRBV18 combines with J gene TRBJ2-7, with TRBD1 identical over 9 bases. The germline gives CDR1 KGHSH, CDR2 LQKENI. Trimming took 5 bases from V and 7 from J; bases not matched to a gene: 6. The CDR3 runs to 13 residues. CDR3 sequence reads: CASSTTDRGEQYV. The CDR3 DNA reads as TGTGCCAGCTCAACCACCGACAGGGGGGAGCAGTACGTC.

CDR3 DNA: TGTGCCAGCGGCGTCCTCAATGAGCAGTTCTTC. It is translated as CASGVLNEQFF. V usage is TRBV25-1 and J usage is TRBJ2-1, with unresolved D. Germline V gene data show CDR1 as MGHDK and CDR2 as SYGVNS. The CDR3 is made up of 11 amino acids. V was cut by 8 bases and J by 6 bases, with 8 bases left in between.

This clonotype was seen only a few times. The V gene is TRBV29-1, the J gene TRBJ1-1; no clear D. Trimming took off 1 base at V and 4 bases at J, with 13 bases between the two ends. Germline loops: CDR1 SQVTM, CDR2 ANQGSEA. The CDR3 extends over 14 amino acids. As DNA, the CDR3 is TGCAGCGTTGAAGTTGTCGCCTGGGTCACTGAAGCTTTCTTT. Protein product: CSVEVVAWVTEAFF.

The rearrangement joins TRBV4-1 to TRBJ2-7; a possible D gene is TRBD2 (6 bases). Trimming removed 1 base at V and 0 bases at J, with 10 bases between. Per germline, CDR1 MGHRA and CDR2 YSYEKL. This CDR3 is 15 amino acids long. CDR3 nucleotide sequence: TGCGCCAGCAGCCAAGTCTCCGGGAGCTCCTACGAGCAGTACGTC. Protein product: CASSQVSGSSYEQYV.

The CDR3 reads CASSPRYGSEQYV. The DNA of the CDR3 is TGTGCCAGCAGCCCCCGTTATGGGTCGGAGCAGTACGTC. This chain joins TRBV7-6 and TRBJ2-7; unclear D gene. The CDR3 consists of 13 residues. V was cut by 5 bases and J by 7 bases, with 15 bases left in between. Germline CDR1 SGHVS, CDR2 FNYEAQ.

The V gene is TRBV5-1, the J gene TRBJ2-1, with 11 bases lining up with TRBD2. The CDR3 contains 14 residues. V was clipped by 7 bases and J by 5 bases; unmatched bases: 5. Germline loops: CDR1 SGHRS, CDR2 YFSETQ. CDR3 coding DNA: TGCGCCAGCGAGCCGGGACTAGCGGACAATGAGCAGTTCTTC. It specifies CASEPGLADNEQFF.

The chain links TRBV7-2 to TRBJ2-1; D ambiguous. Trimming took off 5 bases at V and 0 bases at J, with 11 bases between the two ends. Germline V gene lookup returns CDR1 SGHTA and CDR2 FQGNSA. The CDR3 spans 15 residues. The CDR3 nucleotides are TGTGCCAGCAGCCCAAACGGGTACTCCTACAATGAGCAGTTCTTC. Its translation: CASSPNGYSYNEQFF. Together with reference TRBV7-2 and TRBJ2-1, the CDR3 gives the full variable domain: GAGVSQSPSNKVTEKGKDVELRCDPISGHTALYWYRQSLGQGLEFLIYFQGNSAPDKSGLPSDRFSAERTGGSVSTLTIQRTQQEDSAVYLCASSPNGYSYNEQFFGPGTRLTVL.

This chain uses TRBV5-4 with TRBJ1-1; 10 positions agree with TRBD1. The CDR3 spans 15 residues. Germline V gives CDR1 SGHNT, CDR2 YYREEE (reference sequence). With V trimmed by 4 bases and J by 3 bases, 6 bases remained unmatched. CDR3 sequence: CASSPGTGEDTEAFF. The CDR3 coding sequence is TGTGCCAGCAGCCCTGGGACAGGGGAAGACACTGAAGCTTTCTTT.

This clonotype was recorded once. This chain uses TRBV9 with TRBJ2-7; D perhaps matches TRBD2 (5 bases). Germline lookup yields CDR1 SGDLS and CDR2 YYNGEE. This CDR3 has 15 amino acids. The ends were cut back, 0 bases at V and 2 bases at J, with 12 bases in the middle. CDR3 DNA: TGTGCCAGCAGCGTAGGAAGTAGCGAGACCTACGAGCAGTACTTC. Its translation is CASSVGSSETYEQYF.

The chain is built from TRBV29-1 and TRBJ2-1, with 7 bases matching TRBD1. Germline V CDR1 and CDR2: SQVTM, ANQGSEA. The length of the CDR3 is 13 residues. The V gene end was trimmed by 7 bases and the J gene end by 7 bases; junction bases not matched to a gene: 10. CDR3 protein: CSALGGEGNEQFF. The CDR3 nucleotides are TGCAGCGCCCTAGGGGGCGAGGGGAATGAGCAGTTCTTC.